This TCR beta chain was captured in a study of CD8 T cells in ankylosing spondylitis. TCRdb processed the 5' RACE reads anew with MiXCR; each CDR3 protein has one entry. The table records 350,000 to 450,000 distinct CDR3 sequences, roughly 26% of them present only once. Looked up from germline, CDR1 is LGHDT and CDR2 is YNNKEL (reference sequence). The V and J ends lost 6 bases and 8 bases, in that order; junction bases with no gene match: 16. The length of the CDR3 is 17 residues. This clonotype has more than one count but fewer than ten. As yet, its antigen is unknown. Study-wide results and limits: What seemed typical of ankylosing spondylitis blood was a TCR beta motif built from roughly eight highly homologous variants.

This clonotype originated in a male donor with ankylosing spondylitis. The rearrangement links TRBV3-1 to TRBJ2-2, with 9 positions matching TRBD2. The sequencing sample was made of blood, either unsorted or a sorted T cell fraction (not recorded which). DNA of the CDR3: TGTGCCAGCAGGGGGCGACTAGCGGAGGCGATTTCGGGGGAGCTGTTTTTT. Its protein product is CASRGRLAEAISGELFF.